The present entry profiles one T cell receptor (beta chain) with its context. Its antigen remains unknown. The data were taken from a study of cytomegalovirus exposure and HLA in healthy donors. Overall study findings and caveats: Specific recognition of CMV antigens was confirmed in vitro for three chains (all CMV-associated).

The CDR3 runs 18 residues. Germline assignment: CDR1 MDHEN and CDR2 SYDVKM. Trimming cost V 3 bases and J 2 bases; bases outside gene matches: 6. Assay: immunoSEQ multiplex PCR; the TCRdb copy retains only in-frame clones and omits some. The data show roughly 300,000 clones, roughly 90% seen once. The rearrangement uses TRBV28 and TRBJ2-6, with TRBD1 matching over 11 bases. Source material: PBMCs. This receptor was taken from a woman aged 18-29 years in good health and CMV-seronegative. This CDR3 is CASSLRDRGSPGANVLTF. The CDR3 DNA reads TGTGCCAGCAGTTTGCGGGACAGGGGGTCTCCTGGGGCCAACGTCCTGACTTTC. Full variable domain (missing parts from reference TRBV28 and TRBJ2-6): DVKVTQSSRYLVKRTGEKVFLECVQDMDHENMFWYRQDPGLGLRLIYFSYDVKMKEKGDIPEGYSVSREKKERFSLILESASTNQTSMYLCASSLRDRGSPGANVLTFGAGSRLTVL.